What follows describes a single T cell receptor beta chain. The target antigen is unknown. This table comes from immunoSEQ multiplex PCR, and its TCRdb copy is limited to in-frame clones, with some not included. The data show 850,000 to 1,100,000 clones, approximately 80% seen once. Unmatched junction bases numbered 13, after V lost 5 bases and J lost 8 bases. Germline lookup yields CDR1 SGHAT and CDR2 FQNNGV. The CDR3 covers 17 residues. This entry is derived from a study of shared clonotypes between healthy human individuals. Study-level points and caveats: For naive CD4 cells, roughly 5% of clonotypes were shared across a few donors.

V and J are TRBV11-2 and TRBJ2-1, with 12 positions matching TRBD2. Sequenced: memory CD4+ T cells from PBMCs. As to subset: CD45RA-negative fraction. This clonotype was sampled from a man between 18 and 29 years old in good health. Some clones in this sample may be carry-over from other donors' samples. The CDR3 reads CASSQGLAGPPGHEQFF. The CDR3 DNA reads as TGTGCCAGCAGCCAAGGACTAGCGGGACCCCCAGGGCATGAGCAGTTCTTC.